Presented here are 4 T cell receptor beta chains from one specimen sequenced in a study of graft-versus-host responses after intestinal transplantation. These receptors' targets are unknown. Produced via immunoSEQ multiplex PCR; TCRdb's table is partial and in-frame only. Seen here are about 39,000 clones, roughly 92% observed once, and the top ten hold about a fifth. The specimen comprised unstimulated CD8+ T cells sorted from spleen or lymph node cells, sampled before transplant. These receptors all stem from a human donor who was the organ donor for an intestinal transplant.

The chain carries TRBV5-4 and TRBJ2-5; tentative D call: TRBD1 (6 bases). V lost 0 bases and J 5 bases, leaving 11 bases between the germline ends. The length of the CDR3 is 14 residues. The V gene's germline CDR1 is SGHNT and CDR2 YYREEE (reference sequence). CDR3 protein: CASSLDRAWETQYF. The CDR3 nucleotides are TGTGCCAGCAGCTTGGACAGGGCGTGGGAGACCCAGTACTTC.

In DNA, the CDR3 is TGTGCCAGCAGTTCCCCAGACATCCTTAACTATGGCTACACCTTC. This encodes CASSSPDILNYGYTF. This sequence joins TRBV28 and TRBJ1-2, with D uncertain. The germline V gene encodes CDR1 MDHEN and CDR2 SYDVKM. Deletions cut 4 bases from V and 1 base from J, with 13 bases between. CDR3 length: 15 amino acids.

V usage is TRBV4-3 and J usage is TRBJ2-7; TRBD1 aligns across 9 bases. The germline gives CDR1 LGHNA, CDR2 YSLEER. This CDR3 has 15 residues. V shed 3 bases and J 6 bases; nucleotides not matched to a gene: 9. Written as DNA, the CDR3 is TGCGCCAGCAGCCAGGGACAGGGCGGGAGCTCCGAGCAGTACTTC. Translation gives CASSQGQGGSSEQYF.

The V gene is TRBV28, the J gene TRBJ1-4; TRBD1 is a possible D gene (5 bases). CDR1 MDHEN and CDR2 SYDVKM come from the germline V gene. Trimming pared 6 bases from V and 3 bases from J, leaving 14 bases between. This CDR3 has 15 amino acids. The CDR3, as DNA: TGTGCCAGCAGCCCGGCCGGGACTCCTAATGAAAAACTGTTTTTT. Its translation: CASSPAGTPNEKLFF.